This TCR beta chain was sequenced during a study of T cell responses to AZD1222 COVID-19 vaccine. Measured with immunoSEQ multiplex PCR; TCRdb has only the in-frame clones, and not every one. This repertoire shows roughly 76,000 clones, about 88% found once; its top ten account for 11%. Germline CDR1 is MNHEY and CDR2 is SVGAGI. The CDR3 totals 14 residues. The trim removed 6 bases at V and 6 bases at J, leaving 4 bases unmatched. Study conclusions and caveats: Close to half of all spike-specific TCRs reportedly target regions of the variants that are unmutated. Repertoire sampling happened only post peak T cell response. With dominance at 160-218 and 743-854, vaccine-associated CD4 TCRs spanned spike. Spike-specific TCRs gained breadth and depth after people received two AZD1222 doses.

Turning to this clone: Its antigen remains unidentified. This sample also contains other DNA sequences that code for the same CDR3.

The TCR originated in an adult in good health. The chain couples TRBV6-5 to TRBJ2-1, with TRBD2 identical over 11 bases. This material consisted of peripheral blood, taken on day 0 of AZD1222 vaccination. The DNA for the CDR3 is TGTGCCAGCAGGCTAGCGGGAGGACCCAATGAGCAGTTCTTC. Protein: CASRLAGGPNEQFF.